A selection of T cell receptor beta chains follows, all from one sample in a study of beta chain features in type 1 diabetes. The protocol was immunoSEQ multiplex PCR, while the TCRdb copy is restricted to in-frame clones and leaves out a portion. The data contain around 360,000 clones, about 12% of them singletons. Sequenced: naive CD4+ T cells from blood. The receptors come from a woman in her late teens or twenties with type 1 diabetes. Both conserved end residues are part of each CDR3. A D gene is named only where the DNA matches it firmly. The size of a clone is reported for some rows only, either as once, few or many, or as a class for expanded clones.

>TRBJ1-4|-|TRBD1|TRBV11-2|14
CASSQDRVNEKLFF
TGTGCCAGCAGCCAGGACAGGGTAAATGAAAAACTGTTTTTT
>TRBJ2-7|few|-|TRBV20-1|10
CSVQSYEQYF
TGCAGTGTGCAGTCCTACGAGCAGTACTTC
>TRBJ2-7|-|TRBD1|TRBV4-3|17
CASSQATGTGVFYEQYF
TGCGCCAGCAGCCAAGCGACCGGGACAGGGGTATTCTACGAGCAGTACTTC
>TRBJ2-7|few|-|TRBV5-6|15
CASSLGLSSYYEQYF
TGTGCCAGCAGCTTGGGCTTAAGCTCCTACTACGAGCAGTACTTC
>TRBJ2-3|few|-|TRBV7-2|11
CASLFSDTQYF
TGTGCCAGCCTTTTCTCAGATACGCAGTATTTT
>TRBJ2-1|few|TRBD1|TRBV4-3|17
CASSQAVSAGGYNEQFF
TGCGCCAGCAGCCAAGCGGTTTCGGCAGGGGGCTACAATGAGCAGTTCTTC
>TRBJ2-1|-|-|TRBV9|15
CASSVLGGTYNEQFF
TGTGCCAGCAGCGTACTAGGCGGGACTTACAATGAGCAGTTCTTC
>TRBJ2-2|few|TRBD1|TRBV9|17
CASSVGVGQGGTGELFF
TGTGCCAGCAGCGTAGGTGTGGGACAGGGGGGGACCGGGGAGCTGTTTTTT
>TRBJ2-1|-|TRBD2|TRBV7-2|17
CASSLPSSGGAGNEQFF
TGTGCCAGCAGCTTACCGTCAAGCGGGGGGGCCGGCAATGAGCAGTTCTTC
>TRBJ1-2|-|TRBD1|TRBV10-3|14
CATPREAGGYGYTF
TGTGCCACCCCCAGGGAGGCAGGGGGATATGGCTACACCTTC
>TRBJ2-2|-|TRBD2|TRBV30|15
CAWKSSGTNTGELFF
TGTGCCTGGAAGTCTAGCGGAACGAACACCGGGGAGCTGTTTTTT
>TRBJ1-4|-|TRBD1|TRBV5-1|14
CASSKGQPNEKLFF
TGCGCCAGCAGCAAGGGACAGCCAAATGAAAAACTGTTTTTT
>TRBJ2-5|few|-|TRBV7-8|14
CASSPRLLWETQYF
TGTGCCAGCAGCCCCCGGTTATTATGGGAGACCCAGTACTTC
>TRBJ2-3|-|-|TRBV7-3|13
CASSLSSPDTQYF
TGTGCCAGCAGCTTAAGTAGCCCAGATACGCAGTATTTT
>TRBJ2-3|few|TRBD2|TRBV19|14
CASSSRGGTDTQYF
TGTGCCAGTAGTTCACGGGGGGGGACAGATACGCAGTATTTT
>TRBJ2-5|few|-|TRBV18|15
CASSPPQLSQETQYF
TGTGCCAGCTCACCACCGCAGTTGTCCCAAGAGACCCAGTACTTC
>TRBJ1-5|few|-|TRBV6-6|14
CASSYLGLSEPQHF
TGTGCCAGCAGTTACCTCGGGTTGTCCGAGCCCCAGCATTTT
>TRBJ2-7|few|-|TRBV7-2|13
CASTNTGLNEQYF
TGTGCCAGCACCAATACAGGGTTAAACGAGCAGTACTTC
>TRBJ2-1|few|TRBD2|TRBV4-3|21
CASSQPAKSSGGLSPNNEQFF
TGCGCCAGCAGCCAACCCGCGAAGTCTAGCGGGGGCCTCTCTCCAAACAATGAGCAGTTCTTC
>TRBJ2-5|-|TRBD2|TRBV5-1|16
CASRYTVAGPQETQYF
TGCGCCAGCAGATACACCGTAGCGGGGCCCCAAGAGACCCAGTACTTC
>TRBJ2-5|few|-|TRBV28|15
CASSTPVGLQETQYF
TGTGCCAGCAGTACACCCGTGGGGCTCCAAGAGACCCAGTACTTC
>TRBJ1-5|-|-|TRBV7-9|13
CASSLYARQPQHF
TGTGCCAGCAGCTTGTACGCGAGACAGCCCCAGCATTTT
>TRBJ1-2|-|-|TRBV12-5|15
CASGVYGGSNYGYTF
TGTGCTAGTGGCGTATATGGGGGCAGCAACTATGGCTACACCTTC
>TRBJ2-5|-|TRBD1|TRBV11-3|16
CASSRYRGAKDETQYF
TGTGCCAGCAGCCGTTACAGGGGAGCAAAAGATGAGACCCAGTACTTC
>TRBJ2-7|few|TRBD1|TRBV5-1|16
CASSSTHPGQGDEQYF
TGCGCCAGCAGCTCAACTCACCCGGGACAGGGGGACGAGCAGTACTTC
>TRBJ2-7|-|TRBD1|TRBV29-1|14
CSVEYGGQVNEQYF
TGCAGCGTTGAATACGGGGGACAGGTAAACGAGCAGTACTTC
>TRBJ2-7|few|-|TRBV29-1|15
CSVVVFGRGPYEQYF
TGCAGCGTTGTTGTCTTCGGGAGAGGCCCCTACGAGCAGTACTTC
>TRBJ1-4|-|-|TRBV9|16
CASSPVPGGANEKLFF
TGTGCCAGCAGCCCCGTACCGGGGGGAGCTAATGAAAAACTGTTTTTT
>TRBJ2-7|-|-|TRBV7-2|13
CASSFQGRYEQYF
TGTGCCAGCAGCTTTCAGGGAAGGTACGAGCAGTACTTC
>TRBJ2-1|-|TRBD2|TRBV18|14
CASSIASGRFEQFF
TGTGCCAGCTCAATCGCTAGCGGGAGGTTTGAGCAGTTCTTC
>TRBJ2-7|-|TRBD2|TRBV19|15
CASRTGTSGTYEQYF
TGTGCCAGTAGGACCGGGACTAGCGGTACCTACGAGCAGTACTTC
>TRBJ2-4|few|-|TRBV5-4|15
CASSLGGVAKNIQYF
TGTGCCAGCAGCTTGGGGGGGGTAGCCAAAAACATTCAGTACTTC
>TRBJ2-7|-|-|TRBV2|14
CASFRATGGDEQYF
TGTGCCAGCTTCAGGGCGACGGGGGGCGACGAGCAGTACTTC
>TRBJ1-2|few|-|TRBV5-1|15
CASRTSTEPNYGYTF
TGCGCCAGCAGAACGAGCACAGAGCCTAACTATGGCTACACCTTC
>TRBJ2-3|few|TRBD1|TRBV19|15
CASSIIEGATDTQYF
TGTGCCAGTAGTATTATCGAGGGGGCGACAGATACGCAGTATTTT